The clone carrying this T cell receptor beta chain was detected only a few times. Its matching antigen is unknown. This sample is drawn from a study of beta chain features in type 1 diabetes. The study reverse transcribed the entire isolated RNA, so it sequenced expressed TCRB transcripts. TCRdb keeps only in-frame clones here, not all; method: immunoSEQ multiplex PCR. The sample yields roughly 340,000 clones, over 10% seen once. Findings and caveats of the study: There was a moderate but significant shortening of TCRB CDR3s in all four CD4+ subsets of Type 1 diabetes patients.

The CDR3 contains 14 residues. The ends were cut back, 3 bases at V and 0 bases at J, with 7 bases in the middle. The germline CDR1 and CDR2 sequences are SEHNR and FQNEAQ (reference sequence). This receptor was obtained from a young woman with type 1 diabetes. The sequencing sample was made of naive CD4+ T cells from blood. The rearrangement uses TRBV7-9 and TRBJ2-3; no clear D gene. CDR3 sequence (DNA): TGTGCCAGCAGCTTTCTCTCTAGCACAGATACGCAGTATTTT. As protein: CASSFLSSTDTQYF.